Listed below are T cell receptor beta chains from one sample, sequenced in a study of blood T cell repertoires in COVID-19. The protocol was immunoSEQ multiplex PCR, while the TCRdb copy is restricted to in-frame clones and leaves out a portion. The sample lists 250,000 to 300,000 clones; about 88% were seen once. Material: peripheral blood. The source is a man younger than 35 with active or convalescent COVID-19. The CDR3 runs from the conserved cysteine through the conserved F or W. A D gene is named only where the DNA matches it firmly.

v_call: TRBV7-2
j_call: TRBJ2-1
d_call: TRBD1
cdr3_aa: CASSPGQGFQYEQFF

v_call: TRBV4-1
j_call: TRBJ1-6
d_call: TRBD1
cdr3_aa: CASSQEDRDSYSPLHF

v_call: TRBV29-1
j_call: TRBJ1-3
d_call: TRBD1
cdr3_aa: CSGQGPTGNTIYF

v_call: TRBV6-6
j_call: TRBJ1-2
d_call: TRBD1
cdr3_aa: CASLRQGLGDGYTF

v_call: TRBV6-5
j_call: TRBJ1-5
d_call: TRBD1
cdr3_aa: CASSAWGGTGQPQHF

v_call: TRBV5-1
j_call: TRBJ2-6
d_call: -
cdr3_aa: CASTVRDRSGANVLTF

v_call: TRBV6-5
j_call: TRBJ2-1
d_call: -
cdr3_aa: CASSPRRASYNEQFF

v_call: TRBV4-1
j_call: TRBJ2-1
d_call: TRBD2
cdr3_aa: CASSQGLARREKVDEQFF

v_call: TRBV9
j_call: TRBJ2-5
d_call: -
cdr3_aa: CASSVAWGLWETQYF

v_call: TRBV7-3
j_call: TRBJ1-1
d_call: -
cdr3_aa: CASSSQGSTEAFF

v_call: TRBV3-1/TRBV3-2
j_call: TRBJ1-2
d_call: -
cdr3_aa: CASSHLQGGGYTF

v_call: TRBV28
j_call: TRBJ2-1
d_call: -
cdr3_aa: CASQSEGVGNMNNEQFF

v_call: TRBV3-1/TRBV3-2
j_call: TRBJ2-7
d_call: -
cdr3_aa: CASSQLGRTDYEQYF

v_call: TRBV28
j_call: TRBJ1-5
d_call: -
cdr3_aa: CASSLGATGDQPQHF

v_call: TRBV19
j_call: TRBJ1-4
d_call: -
cdr3_aa: CASSVQGANEKLFF

v_call: TRBV19
j_call: TRBJ1-5
d_call: TRBD1
cdr3_aa: CASSETWTGGNQPQHF

v_call: TRBV18
j_call: TRBJ2-1
d_call: -
cdr3_aa: CASSGGPGMNEQFF

v_call: TRBV5-1
j_call: TRBJ2-1
d_call: TRBD2
cdr3_aa: CASSLAGYSYEQFF

v_call: TRBV27
j_call: TRBJ1-2
d_call: TRBD1
cdr3_aa: CASRATGPYYGYTF

v_call: TRBV6-5
j_call: TRBJ1-4
d_call: TRBD1
cdr3_aa: CASSYGQGGEKLFF

v_call: TRBV7-6
j_call: TRBJ2-1
d_call: TRBD1
cdr3_aa: CASSSGKQGLGFNEQFF

v_call: TRBV5-5
j_call: TRBJ2-7
d_call: -
cdr3_aa: CASSLVGERSVSYEQYF

v_call: TRBV6-5
j_call: TRBJ1-1
d_call: -
cdr3_aa: CASTRRGGPETEAFF

v_call: TRBV6-5
j_call: TRBJ1-1
d_call: -
cdr3_aa: CASSYVQDSAAFF

v_call: TRBV7-8
j_call: TRBJ1-5
d_call: -
cdr3_aa: CASSLVAGVNQPQHF

v_call: TRBV28
j_call: TRBJ2-7
d_call: TRBD1
cdr3_aa: CASSTGQEKYEQYF

v_call: TRBV7-3
j_call: TRBJ2-7
d_call: -
cdr3_aa: CASSPDLVGEQYF

v_call: TRBV12-3/TRBV12-4
j_call: TRBJ2-3
d_call: -
cdr3_aa: CAILVVAGYTQYF

v_call: TRBV6-5
j_call: TRBJ2-5
d_call: TRBD1
cdr3_aa: CASHGTVETQYF

v_call: TRBV6-2/TRBV6-3
j_call: TRBJ2-1
d_call: TRBD2
cdr3_aa: CASSFLAGETKTYNEQFF

v_call: TRBV6-5
j_call: TRBJ2-7
d_call: TRBD2
cdr3_aa: CASSPSAGGYEQYF

v_call: TRBV25-1
j_call: TRBJ1-5
d_call: TRBD1
cdr3_aa: CASSDWTGYPQHF

v_call: TRBV2
j_call: TRBJ2-1
d_call: TRBD2
cdr3_aa: CASSTPLGSGSYNEQFF

v_call: TRBV30
j_call: TRBJ1-2
d_call: -
cdr3_aa: CAFPGGPSYYGYTF

v_call: TRBV7-8
j_call: TRBJ1-5
d_call: -
cdr3_aa: CASSLALGRYNQPQHF

v_call: TRBV10-2
j_call: TRBJ2-1
d_call: -
cdr3_aa: CASSDANSHEQFF

v_call: TRBV6-2/TRBV6-3
j_call: TRBJ2-3
d_call: -
cdr3_aa: CASSYRYGGASTDTQYF

v_call: TRBV27
j_call: TRBJ1-2
d_call: -
cdr3_aa: CASSQGPGAFVGYTF

v_call: TRBV7-2
j_call: TRBJ2-7
d_call: TRBD1
cdr3_aa: CASSPMGTATYEQYF

v_call: TRBV24-1
j_call: TRBJ2-3
d_call: TRBD2
cdr3_aa: CATSENGGFPDTQYF

v_call: TRBV7-3
j_call: TRBJ2-1
d_call: -
cdr3_aa: CASSLRGTGVYNEQFF

v_call: TRBV4-1
j_call: TRBJ2-4
d_call: -
cdr3_aa: CASSHPSGRTHKNIQYF

v_call: TRBV19
j_call: TRBJ1-2
d_call: -
cdr3_aa: CASSRFPLYTF

v_call: TRBV3-1/TRBV3-2
j_call: TRBJ2-3
d_call: TRBD2
cdr3_aa: CASSLFSGTSGIDTQYF

v_call: TRBV2
j_call: TRBJ1-1
d_call: TRBD1
cdr3_aa: CASSQGASDTEAFF

v_call: TRBV6-4
j_call: TRBJ1-1
d_call: TRBD1
cdr3_aa: CASSDKGAGTEAFF

v_call: TRBV29-1
j_call: TRBJ2-1
d_call: -
cdr3_aa: CSVEGEGRNEQFF

v_call: TRBV7-2
j_call: TRBJ1-2
d_call: TRBD1
cdr3_aa: CASSTGQGAWGYTF

v_call: TRBV7-3
j_call: TRBJ2-3
d_call: -
cdr3_aa: CASSLGTIDTQYF

v_call: TRBV6-1
j_call: TRBJ2-1
d_call: -
cdr3_aa: CASSEYSYNEQFF

v_call: TRBV5-1
j_call: TRBJ1-5
d_call: TRBD1
cdr3_aa: CASSLTGQGNQPQHF